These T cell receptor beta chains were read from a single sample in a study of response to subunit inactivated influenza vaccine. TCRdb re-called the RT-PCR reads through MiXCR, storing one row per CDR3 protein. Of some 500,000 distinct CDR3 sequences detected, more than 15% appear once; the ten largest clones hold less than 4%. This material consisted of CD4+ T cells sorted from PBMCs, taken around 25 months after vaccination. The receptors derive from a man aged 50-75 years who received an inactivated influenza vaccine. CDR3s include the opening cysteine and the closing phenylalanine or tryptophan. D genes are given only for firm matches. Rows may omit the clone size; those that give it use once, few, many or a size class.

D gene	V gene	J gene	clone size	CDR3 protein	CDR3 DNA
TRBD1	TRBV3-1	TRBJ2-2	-	CASSYRGRITGELFF	TGTGCCAGCAGCTACAGGGGGCGCATCACCGGGGAGCTGTTTTTT
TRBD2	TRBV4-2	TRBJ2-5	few	CASSQVSASGRGAETQYF	TGTGCCAGCAGCCAAGTCTCGGCTAGCGGGAGGGGAGCGGAGACCCAGTACTTC
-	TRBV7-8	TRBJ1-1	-	CASSARRTFDTEAFF	TGTGCCAGCAGCGCACGGAGAACGTTCGACACTGAAGCTTTCTTT
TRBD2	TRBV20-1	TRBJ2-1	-	CSARYLAGEQGSYNEQFF	TGCAGTGCTAGATACCTAGCGGGAGAGCAGGGCTCCTACAATGAGCAGTTCTTC
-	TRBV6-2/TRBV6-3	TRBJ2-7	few	CASGTEKEYF	TGTGCCAGCGGTACTGAAAAGGAGTACTTC
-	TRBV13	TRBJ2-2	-	CASSAYQSPGELFF	TGTGCCAGCAGCGCCTATCAATCCCCCGGGGAGCTGTTTTTT
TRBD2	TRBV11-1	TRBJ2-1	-	CASSARLAGTYNEQFF	TGTGCCAGCAGCGCGCGACTAGCGGGAACCTACAATGAGCAGTTCTTC
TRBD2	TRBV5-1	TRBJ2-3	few	CASSFQAGVSTDTQYF	TGCGCCAGCAGCTTCCAGGCGGGGGTCAGCACAGATACGCAGTATTTT
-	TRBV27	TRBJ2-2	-	CASSLGILNTGELFF	TGTGCCAGCAGTCTGGGGATCCTGAACACCGGGGAGCTGTTTTTT
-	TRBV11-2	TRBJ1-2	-	CASSKGGYGYTF	TGTGCCAGTAGCAAAGGGGGATATGGCTACACCTTC
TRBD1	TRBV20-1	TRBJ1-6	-	CSASADGQGSSPLHF	TGCAGTGCTAGCGCCGACGGACAGGGCAGTTCACCCCTCCACTTT
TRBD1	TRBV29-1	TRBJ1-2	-	CSVEGQGHYGYTF	TGCAGTGTGGAGGGACAGGGACACTATGGCTACACCTTC
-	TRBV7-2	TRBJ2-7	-	CASTPGALYEQYF	TGTGCCAGCACCCCGGGGGCCCTCTACGAGCAGTACTTC
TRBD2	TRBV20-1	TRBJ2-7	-	CSARSSGSKEKQYF	TGCAGTGCTAGAAGTAGCGGGAGCAAGGAGAAGCAGTACTTC
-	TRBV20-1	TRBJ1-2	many	CSARTVDTISYTF	TGCAGTGCTAGAACAGTGGACACAATCAGCTACACCTTC
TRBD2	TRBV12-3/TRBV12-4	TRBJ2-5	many	CASSLWTSGRAGKTQYF	TGTGCCAGCAGTTTATGGACTAGCGGGAGGGCCGGGAAGACCCAGTACTTC
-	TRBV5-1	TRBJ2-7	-	CASSSSRGLSYEQYF	TGCGCCAGCAGCTCATCACGGGGACTCTCGTACGAGCAGTACTTC
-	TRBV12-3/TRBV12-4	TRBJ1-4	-	CACGDGLGGPFF	TGTGCCTGCGGGGACGGCCTTGGTGGGCCGTTTTTT
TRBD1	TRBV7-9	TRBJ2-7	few	CASSLPGGTLEQYF	TGTGCCAGCAGCTTACCAGGGGGTACGCTCGAGCAGTACTTC
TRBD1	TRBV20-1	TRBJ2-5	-	CSARGDRERETQYF	TGCAGTGCTAGAGGGGACAGGGAACGGGAGACCCAGTACTTC
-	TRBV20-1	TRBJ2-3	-	CSASRSNTDTQYF	TGCAGTGCTTCCCGGTCAAACACAGATACGCAGTATTTT
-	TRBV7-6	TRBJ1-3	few	CASSLRGATGNTIYF	TGTGCCAGCAGCCTTCGGGGAGCCACTGGAAACACCATATATTTT
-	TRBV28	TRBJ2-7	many	CAEAQSSYEQYF	TGTGCCGAGGCCCAGAGCTCCTACGAGCAGTACTTC
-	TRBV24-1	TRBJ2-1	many	CATSETGNAFYNEQFF	TGTGCCACCAGTGAAACAGGCAACGCCTTTTACAATGAGCAGTTCTTC
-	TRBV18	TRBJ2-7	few	CASSPTRAYEQYF	TGTGCCAGCTCACCAACAAGGGCCTACGAGCAGTACTTC
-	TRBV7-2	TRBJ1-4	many	CASSPRGRTTNEKLFF	TGTGCCAGCAGCCCCCGGGGACGGACAACTAATGAAAAACTGTTTTTT
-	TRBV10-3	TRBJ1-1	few	CAISGKMNTEAFF	TGTGCCATCAGTGGTAAAATGAACACTGAAGCTTTCTTT
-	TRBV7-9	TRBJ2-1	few	CASSLEGMRNNEQFF	TGTGCCAGCAGCTTAGAGGGGATGAGAAACAATGAGCAGTTCTTC
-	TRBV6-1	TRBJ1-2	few	CASSGGPDYGYTF	TGTGCCAGCAGCGGGGGACCGGACTATGGCTACACCTTC
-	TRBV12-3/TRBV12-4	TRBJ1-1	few	CASHRDGITEAFF	TGTGCCAGTCACAGGGATGGAATCACTGAAGCTTTCTTT
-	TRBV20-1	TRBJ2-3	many	CSAPRFNTDTQYF	TGCAGTGCTCCCCGGTTCAACACAGATACGCAGTATTTT
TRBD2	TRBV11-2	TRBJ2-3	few	CASSLDNGGRAGDTQYF	TGTGCCAGCAGCTTAGATAATGGCGGGAGGGCCGGTGATACGCAGTATTTT
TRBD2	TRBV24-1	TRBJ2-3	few	CATSDLGSGGTDTQYF	TGTGCCACCAGTGACTTGGGTAGCGGGGGCACAGATACGCAGTATTTT
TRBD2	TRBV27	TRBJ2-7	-	CASSRPPREGYEQYF	TGTGCCAGCAGCCGTCCGCCCCGGGAGGGTTACGAGCAGTACTTC
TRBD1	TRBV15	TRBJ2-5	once	CATSRTGQAAPGETQYF	TGTGCCACCAGCAGAACCGGACAGGCAGCCCCCGGAGAGACCCAGTACTTC
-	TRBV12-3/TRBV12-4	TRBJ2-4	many	CASSPGTGNIQYF	TGTGCCAGCAGTCCTGGGACTGGAAACATTCAGTACTTC
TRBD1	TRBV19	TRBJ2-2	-	CASSKGQGLNTGELFF	TGTGCCAGTAGTAAGGGACAGGGTCTGAACACCGGGGAGCTGTTTTTT
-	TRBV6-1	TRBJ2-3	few	CASSELAEDTQYF	TGTGCCAGCAGTGAACTCGCCGAAGATACGCAGTATTTT
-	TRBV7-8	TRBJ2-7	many	CASRPTGNSYEQYF	TGTGCCAGCAGACCCACGGGAAACTCCTACGAGCAGTACTTC
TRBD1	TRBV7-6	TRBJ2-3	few	CASSYPGQGADTQYF	TGTGCCAGCAGCTATCCGGGACAGGGGGCAGATACGCAGTATTTT
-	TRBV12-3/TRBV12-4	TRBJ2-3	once	CASTPSSAQGWDTQYF	TGTGCCAGCACCCCCTCGTCGGCACAGGGATGGGATACGCAGTATTTT